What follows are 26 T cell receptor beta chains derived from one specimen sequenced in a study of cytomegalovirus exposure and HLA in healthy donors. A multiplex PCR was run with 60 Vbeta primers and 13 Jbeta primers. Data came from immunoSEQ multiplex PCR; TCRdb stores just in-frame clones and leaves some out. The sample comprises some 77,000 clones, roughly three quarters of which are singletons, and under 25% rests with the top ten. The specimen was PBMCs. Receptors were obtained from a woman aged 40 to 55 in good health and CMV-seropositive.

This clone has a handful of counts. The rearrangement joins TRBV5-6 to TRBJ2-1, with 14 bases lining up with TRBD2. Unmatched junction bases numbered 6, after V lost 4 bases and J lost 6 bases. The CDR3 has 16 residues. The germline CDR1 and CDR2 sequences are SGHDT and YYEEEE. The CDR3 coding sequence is TGTGCCAGCAGCAAGGGACTAGCGGGAGTCTCCAATGAGCAGTTCTTC. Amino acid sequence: CASSKGLAGVSNEQFF.

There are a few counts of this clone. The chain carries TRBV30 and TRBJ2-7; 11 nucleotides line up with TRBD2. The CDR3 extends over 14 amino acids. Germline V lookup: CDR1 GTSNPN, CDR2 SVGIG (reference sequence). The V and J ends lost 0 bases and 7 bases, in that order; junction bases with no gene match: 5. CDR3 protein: CAWSVSSGRREQYF. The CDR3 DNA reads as TGTGCCTGGAGTGTTTCTAGCGGGAGGCGAGAGCAGTACTTC.

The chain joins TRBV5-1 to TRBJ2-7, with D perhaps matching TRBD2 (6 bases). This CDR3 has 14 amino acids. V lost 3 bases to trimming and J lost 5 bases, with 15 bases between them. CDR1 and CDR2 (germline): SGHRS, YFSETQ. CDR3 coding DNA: TGCGCCAGCAGCTGGGACGGGAGTATCAACGAGCAGTACTTC. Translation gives CASSWDGSINEQYF. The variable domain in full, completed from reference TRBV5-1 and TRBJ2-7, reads KAGVTQTPRYLIKTRGQQVTLSCSPISGHRSVSWYQQTPGQGLQFLFEYFSETQRNKGNFPGRFSGRQFSNSRSEMNVSTLELGDSALYLCASSWDGSINEQYFGPGTRLTVT.

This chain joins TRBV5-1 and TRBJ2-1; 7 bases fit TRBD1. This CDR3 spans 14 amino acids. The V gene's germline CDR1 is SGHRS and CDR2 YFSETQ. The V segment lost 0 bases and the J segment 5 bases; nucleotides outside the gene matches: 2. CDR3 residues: CASSLGTGDNEQFF. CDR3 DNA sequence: TGCGCCAGCAGCTTGGGAACAGGGGACAATGAGCAGTTCTTC.

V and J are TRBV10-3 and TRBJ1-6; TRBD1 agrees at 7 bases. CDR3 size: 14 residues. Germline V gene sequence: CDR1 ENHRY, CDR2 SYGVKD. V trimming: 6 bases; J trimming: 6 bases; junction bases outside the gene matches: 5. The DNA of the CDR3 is TGTGCCATCAGCCGGGACAGTAGTAATTCACCCCTCCACTTT. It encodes CAISRDSSNSPLHF.

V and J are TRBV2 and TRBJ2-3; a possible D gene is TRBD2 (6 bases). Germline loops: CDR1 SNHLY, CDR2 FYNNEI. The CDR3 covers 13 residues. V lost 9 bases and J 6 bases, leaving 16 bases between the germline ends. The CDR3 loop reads CARGTGVGDTQYF. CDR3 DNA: TGTGCCAGGGGTACGGGGGTGGGGGATACGCAGTATTTT.

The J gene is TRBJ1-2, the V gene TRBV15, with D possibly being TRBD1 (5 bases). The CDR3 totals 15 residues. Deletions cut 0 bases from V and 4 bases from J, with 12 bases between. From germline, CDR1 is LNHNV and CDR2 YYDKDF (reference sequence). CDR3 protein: CATSRDEVTVYGYTF. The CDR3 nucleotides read TGTGCCACCAGCAGAGATGAGGTGACAGTCTATGGCTACACCTTC.

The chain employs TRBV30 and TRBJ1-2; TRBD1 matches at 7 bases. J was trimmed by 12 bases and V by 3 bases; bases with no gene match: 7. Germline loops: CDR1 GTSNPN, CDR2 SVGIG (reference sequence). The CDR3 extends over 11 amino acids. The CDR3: CAWREGGTDTF. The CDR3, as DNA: TGTGCCTGGAGGGAAGGGGGCACTGACACCTTC.

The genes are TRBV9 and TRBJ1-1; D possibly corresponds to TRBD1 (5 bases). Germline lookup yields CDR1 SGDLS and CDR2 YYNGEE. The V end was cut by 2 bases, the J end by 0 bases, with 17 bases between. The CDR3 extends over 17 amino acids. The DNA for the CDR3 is TGTGCCAGCAGCGTGGGGAGGTCAGGGAGCCTGAACACTGAAGCTTTCTTT. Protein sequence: CASSVGRSGSLNTEAFF.

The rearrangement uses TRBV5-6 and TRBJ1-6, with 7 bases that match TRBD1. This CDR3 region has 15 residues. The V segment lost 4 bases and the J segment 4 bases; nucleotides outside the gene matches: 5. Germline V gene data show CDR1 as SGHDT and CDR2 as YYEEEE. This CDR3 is CASSRQGVYNSPLHF. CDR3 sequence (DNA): TGTGCCAGCAGCCGACAGGGCGTTTATAATTCACCCCTCCACTTT. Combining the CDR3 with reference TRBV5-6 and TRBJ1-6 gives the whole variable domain DAGVTQSPTHLIKTRGQQVTLRCSPKSGHDTVSWYQQALGQGPQFIFQYYEEEERQRGNFPDRFSGHQFPNYSSELNVNALLLGDSALYLCASSRQGVYNSPLHFGNGTRLTVT.

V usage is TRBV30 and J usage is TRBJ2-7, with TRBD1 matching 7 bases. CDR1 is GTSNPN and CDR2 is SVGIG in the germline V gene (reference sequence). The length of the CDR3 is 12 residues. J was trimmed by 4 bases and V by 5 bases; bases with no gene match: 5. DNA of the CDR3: TGTGCCTGGGGGGACAGCCAATACGAGCAGTACTTC. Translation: CAWGDSQYEQYF.

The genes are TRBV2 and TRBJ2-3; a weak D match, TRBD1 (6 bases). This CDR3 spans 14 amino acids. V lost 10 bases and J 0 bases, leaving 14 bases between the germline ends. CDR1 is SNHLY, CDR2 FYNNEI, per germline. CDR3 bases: TGTGCCACCTCAGGGGTTGCTAGCACAGATACGCAGTATTTT. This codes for CATSGVASTDTQYF.

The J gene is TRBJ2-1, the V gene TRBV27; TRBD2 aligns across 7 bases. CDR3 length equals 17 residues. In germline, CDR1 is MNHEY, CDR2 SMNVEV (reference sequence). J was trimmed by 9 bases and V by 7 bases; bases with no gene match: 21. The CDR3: CASTRTAGNLIPSEQFF. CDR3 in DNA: TGTGCCAGCACTCGAACAGCGGGAAACCTCATTCCCAGTGAGCAGTTCTTC.

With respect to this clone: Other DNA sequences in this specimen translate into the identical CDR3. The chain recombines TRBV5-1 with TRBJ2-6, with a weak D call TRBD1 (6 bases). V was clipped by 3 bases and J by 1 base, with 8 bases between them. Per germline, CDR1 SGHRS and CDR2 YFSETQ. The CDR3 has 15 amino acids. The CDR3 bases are TGCGCCAGCAGCTCAACAGGGTCTGGGGCCAACGTCCTGACTTTC. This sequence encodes CASSSTGSGANVLTF.

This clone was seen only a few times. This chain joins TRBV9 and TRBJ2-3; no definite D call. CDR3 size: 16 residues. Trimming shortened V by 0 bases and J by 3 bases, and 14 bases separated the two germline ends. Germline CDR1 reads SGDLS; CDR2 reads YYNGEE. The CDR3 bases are TGTGCCAGCAGCGTAGGGGCCAGTCTTCGAACAGATACGCAGTATTTT. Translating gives CASSVGASLRTDTQYF. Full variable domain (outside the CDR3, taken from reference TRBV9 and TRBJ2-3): DSGVTQTPKHLITATGQRVTLRCSPRSGDLSVYWYQQSLDQGLQFLIQYYNGEERAKGNILERFSAQQFPDLHSELNLSSLELGDSALYFCASSVGASLRTDTQYFGPGTRLTVL.

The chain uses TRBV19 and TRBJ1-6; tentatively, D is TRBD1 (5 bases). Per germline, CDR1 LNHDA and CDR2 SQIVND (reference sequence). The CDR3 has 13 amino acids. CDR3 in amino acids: CAAGGERDSPLHF. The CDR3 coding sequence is TGTGCGGCGGGGGGGGAAAGGGACTCACCCCTCCACTTT.

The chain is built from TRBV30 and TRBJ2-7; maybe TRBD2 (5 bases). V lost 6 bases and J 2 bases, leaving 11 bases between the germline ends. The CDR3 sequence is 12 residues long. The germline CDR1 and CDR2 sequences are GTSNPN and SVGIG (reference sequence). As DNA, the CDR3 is TGTGCCTGTGCGGACTTGACCTACGAGCAGTACTTC. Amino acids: CACADLTYEQYF.

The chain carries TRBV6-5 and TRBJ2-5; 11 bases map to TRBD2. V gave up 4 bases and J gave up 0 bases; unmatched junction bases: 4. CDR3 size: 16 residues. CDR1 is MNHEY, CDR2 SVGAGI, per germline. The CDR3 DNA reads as TGTGCCAGCAGTTTCGGACTAGCGGGCTACCAAGAGACCCAGTACTTC. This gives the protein CASSFGLAGYQETQYF.

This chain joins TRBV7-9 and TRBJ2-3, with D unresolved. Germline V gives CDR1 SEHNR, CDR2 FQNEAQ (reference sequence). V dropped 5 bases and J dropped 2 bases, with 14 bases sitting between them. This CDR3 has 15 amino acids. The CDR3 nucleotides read TGTGCCAGCAGCCCCACTTCCCACCCCACAGATACGCAGTATTTT. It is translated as CASSPTSHPTDTQYF. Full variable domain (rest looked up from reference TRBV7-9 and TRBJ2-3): DTGVSQNPRHKITKRGQNVTFRCDPISEHNRLYWYRQTLGQGPEFLTYFQNEAQLEKSRLLSDRFSAERPKGSFSTLEIQRTEQGDSAMYLCASSPTSHPTDTQYFGPGTRLTVL.

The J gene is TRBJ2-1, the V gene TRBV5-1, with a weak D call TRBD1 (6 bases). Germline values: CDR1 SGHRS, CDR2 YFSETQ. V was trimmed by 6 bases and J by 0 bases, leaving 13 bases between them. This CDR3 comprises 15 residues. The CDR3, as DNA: TGCGCCAGCACCTTAACAGGGAGCTCCTACAATGAGCAGTTCTTC. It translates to CASTLTGSSYNEQFF.

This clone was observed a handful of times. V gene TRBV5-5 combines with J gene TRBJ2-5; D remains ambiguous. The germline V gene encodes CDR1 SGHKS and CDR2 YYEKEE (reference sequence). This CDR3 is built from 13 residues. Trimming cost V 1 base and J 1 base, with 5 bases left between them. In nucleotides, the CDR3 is TGTGCCAGCAGCTTGTTATTCCAAGAGACCCAGTACTTC. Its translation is CASSLLFQETQYF.

The DNA for the CDR3 is TGTGCTAGTGGTTCCAATCCTGCGACAGGGAAGGGTGGCTACACCTTC. Encoded protein: CASGSNPATGKGGYTF. The rearrangement uses TRBV12-5 and TRBJ1-2; 7 nucleotides agree with TRBD1. The germline V gene encodes CDR1 LGHNT and CDR2 FRNRAP. V lost 4 bases to trimming and J lost 7 bases; unmatched junction nucleotides: 15. CDR3 size: 16 residues.

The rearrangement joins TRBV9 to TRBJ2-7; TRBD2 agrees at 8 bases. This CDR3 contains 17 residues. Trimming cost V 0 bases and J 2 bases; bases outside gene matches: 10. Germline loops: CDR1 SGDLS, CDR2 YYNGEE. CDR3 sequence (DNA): TGTGCCAGCAGCGTAGGCCCCCTCAGCGGGGGAGCCTACGAGCAGTACTTC. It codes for CASSVGPLSGGAYEQYF.

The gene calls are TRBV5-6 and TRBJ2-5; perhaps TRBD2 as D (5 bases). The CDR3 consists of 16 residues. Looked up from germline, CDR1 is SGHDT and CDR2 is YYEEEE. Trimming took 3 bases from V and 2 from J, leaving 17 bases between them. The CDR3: CASSSGFPGGQETQYF. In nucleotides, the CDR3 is TGTGCCAGCAGCTCCGGGTTTCCTGGCGGGCAAGAGACCCAGTACTTC. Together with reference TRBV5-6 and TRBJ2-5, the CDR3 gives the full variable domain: DAGVTQSPTHLIKTRGQQVTLRCSPKSGHDTVSWYQQALGQGPQFIFQYYEEEERQRGNFPDRFSGHQFPNYSSELNVNALLLGDSALYLCASSSGFPGGQETQYFGPGTRLLVL.

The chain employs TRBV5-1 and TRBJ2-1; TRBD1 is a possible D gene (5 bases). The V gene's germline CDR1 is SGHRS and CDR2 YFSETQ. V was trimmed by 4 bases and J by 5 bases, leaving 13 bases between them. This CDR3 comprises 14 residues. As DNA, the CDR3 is TGCGCCAGCAGCCAGACCTCCAGGGACAATGAGCAGTTCTTC. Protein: CASSQTSRDNEQFF.

CDR3 DNA: TGTGCCAGCAGCCCCAGGAATCAGCCCCAGCATTTT. Its translation is CASSPRNQPQHF. The chain uses TRBV28 and TRBJ1-5, with no clear D. The CDR3 totals 12 residues. V lost 6 bases and J lost 4, with 7 bases in between. Per germline, CDR1 MDHEN and CDR2 SYDVKM.